Below, 10 T cell receptor beta chains from the same sample are listed, as sequenced in a study of graft-versus-host responses after intestinal transplantation. These receptors have no known antigen. The table came from immunoSEQ multiplex PCR; TCRdb's copy has only in-frame clones and leaves some out. Of about 71,000 clones listed, less than 95% are singletons. The source was unstimulated CD8+ T cells sorted from spleen or lymph node cells, collected before intestinal transplant. These receptors were collected from a human donor who received an intestinal transplant.

The CDR3 DNA reads as TGCAGCGTCCCAGGACAGGCCGGGGGGGGGCAGTACTTC. This encodes CSVPGQAGGGQYF. V gene TRBV29-1 combines with J gene TRBJ2-7, with a weak D call TRBD2 (8 bases). CDR1 SQVTM and CDR2 ANQGSEA come from the germline V gene. CDR3 length: 13 amino acids. Trimming took 6 bases from V and 9 from J, leaving 21 bases between them.

This chain links TRBV7-2 with TRBJ1-4; 7 bases are a match to TRBD1. Germline CDR1 and CDR2: SGHTA and FQGNSA. Losses at the gene ends were 1 base for V and 8 bases for J; bases not matched to a gene: 10. The CDR3 totals 16 residues. The chain's CDR3 is CASSLEQGPLSEKLFF. The CDR3 nucleotides read TGTGCCAGCAGCTTAGAACAGGGGCCCCTAAGCGAAAAACTGTTTTTT.

This clone was counted only a few times. J is TRBJ1-2 and V is TRBV5-6; the D gene is possibly TRBD1 (6 bases). The CDR3 loop spans 13 amino acids. CDR1 is SGHDT and CDR2 is YYEEEE in the germline V gene. Trimming removed 4 bases from V and 4 bases from J, with 11 bases in between. CDR3 residues: CASSPGQIYGYTF. The CDR3, as DNA: TGTGCCAGCAGCCCCGGACAGATCTATGGCTACACCTTC.

The CDR3 sequence is CASSPAPPGLSTDTQYF. Written as DNA, the CDR3 is TGTGCCAGCAGCCCTGCACCACCGGGACTAAGCACAGATACGCAGTATTTT. The chain uses TRBV5-6 and TRBJ2-3; 7 positions agree with TRBD2. CDR1 SGHDT and CDR2 YYEEEE come from the germline V gene. The CDR3 has 17 amino acids. With 4 bases clipped from V and 0 bases from J, the junction kept 11 bases outside the gene matches.

This clone occurred once. The rearrangement links TRBV10-3 to TRBJ2-7, with D uncertain. The CDR3 is 12 residues long. Trimming took off 0 bases at V and 6 bases at J, with 6 bases between the two ends. Germline CDR1 ENHRY, CDR2 SYGVKD. For the CDR3, the DNA is TGTGCCATCAGTGAGTCTACTCTCGAGCAGTACTTC. It encodes CAISESTLEQYF.

The V call is TRBV19, the J call TRBJ2-1, with 10 bases that match TRBD2. From germline, CDR1 is LNHDA and CDR2 SQIVND (reference sequence). The CDR3 consists of 15 residues. After removal of 8 bases from V and 2 bases from J, the junction contained 6 bases not matched to a gene. CDR3 sequence: CASAPSGGPYNEQFF. For the CDR3, the DNA is TGTGCCAGTGCACCTAGCGGGGGACCCTACAATGAGCAGTTCTTC.

The V and J genes are TRBV7-3 and TRBJ2-1; 9 positions match TRBD2. Germline CDR1 is SGHTA and CDR2 is FQGTGA. The CDR3 sequence is 15 residues long. Losses at the gene ends were 5 bases for V and 8 bases for J; bases not matched to a gene: 10. CDR3 loop: CASSAEAGGPHEQFF. The CDR3 region has the DNA TGTGCCAGCAGCGCAGAGGCGGGGGGGCCACATGAGCAGTTCTTC.

V is TRBV5-8 and J is TRBJ1-2; D is unresolved. Trimming cost V 4 bases and J 0 bases, with 16 bases left between them. There are 16 residues in the CDR3. Looked up from germline, CDR1 is SGHTS and CDR2 is YDEGEE. CDR3 nucleotides: TGTGCCAGCAGCCCAACAGTCGAGATAGCTAACTATGGCTACACCTTC. Protein: CASSPTVEIANYGYTF. Variable domain in full (rest from reference TRBV5-8 and TRBJ1-2): EAGVTQSPTHLIKTRGQQATLRCSPISGHTSVYWYQQALGLGLQFLLWYDEGEERNRGNFPPRFSGRQFPNYSSELNVNALELEDSALYLCASSPTVEIANYGYTFGSGTRLTVV.

This chain connects TRBV7-2 to TRBJ1-5; D is possibly TRBD1 (5 bases). Germline V CDR1 and CDR2: SGHTA, FQGNSA. CDR3 size: 15 residues. V gave up 1 base and J gave up 0 bases, with 7 bases separating them. CDR3 nucleotide sequence: TGTGCCAGCAGCTTAGTGGACAATAGCAATCAGCCCCAGCATTTT. Its protein product is CASSLVDNSNQPQHF.

The gene calls are TRBV5-6 and TRBJ1-2, with TRBD1 identical over 7 bases. Germline loops: CDR1 SGHDT, CDR2 YYEEEE. V lost 2 bases and J lost 8; bases outside the gene matches: 6. The CDR3 length is 13 residues. DNA for the CDR3: TGTGCCAGCAGCTTCGTGGGACAGTTAGGCTACACCTTC. It specifies CASSFVGQLGYTF.